Each of the 5 T cell receptor beta chains below was sequenced from the same sample in a study of OX40 agonist ivuxolimab in advanced cancers. The table came from immunoSEQ multiplex PCR; TCRdb's copy has only in-frame clones and leaves some out. Among approximately 84,000 clones listed, more than 75% were seen once. The material sequenced was CD4+ or CD8+ T cells sorted from blood, taken in a trial of the OX40 agonist ivuxolimab. The receptors here all came from an adult with an advanced solid tumor such as melanoma, head and neck, liver or kidney cancer.

This clone was observed a handful of times. The chain is built from TRBV2 and TRBJ1-4, with D hard to call. CDR1 and CDR2 from the germline V gene are SNHLY and FYNNEI. This CDR3 comprises 11 residues. With 4 bases removed from V and 11 bases from J, the gap between germline ends came to 8 bases. CDR3 residues: CASSVTTKLFF. Here the CDR3 DNA reads TGTGCCAGCAGTGTGACGACTAAACTGTTTTTT.

V is TRBV5-5 and J is TRBJ2-2; D ambiguous. Germline values: CDR1 SGHKS, CDR2 YYEKEE (reference sequence). The CDR3 totals 14 residues. V gave up 0 bases and J gave up 5 bases, with 8 bases separating them. In nucleotides, the CDR3 is TGTGCCAGCAGCTTGGCCAAGGGAACCGGGGAGCTGTTTTTT. Its translation is CASSLAKGTGELFF.

The V call is TRBV6-1, the J call TRBJ2-7, with D tentatively TRBD1 or TRBD2 (6 bases each). Trimming shortened V by 7 bases and J by 7 bases, and 11 bases separated the two germline ends. CDR3 size: 11 residues. CDR1 and CDR2 (germline): MNHNS, SASEGT. The CDR3 nucleotides are TGTGCCAGCAAAACAGGGAGGGAGCAGTACTTC. This encodes CASKTGREQYF.

The chain uses TRBV4-3 and TRBJ2-1, with TRBD2 identical over 14 bases. The CDR3 sequence is 15 residues long. Germline assignment: CDR1 LGHNA and CDR2 YSLEER. V trimming: 3 bases; J trimming: 10 bases; junction bases outside the gene matches: 5. The CDR3 loop is CASSQGTSGGEEQFF. The CDR3 DNA reads TGCGCCAGCAGCCAGGGGACTAGCGGGGGAGAAGAGCAGTTCTTC.

The chain employs TRBV7-9 and TRBJ1-2; tentatively, D is TRBD1 (5 bases). The CDR3 runs to 17 residues. V was shortened by 4 bases and J by 6 bases, with 24 bases between the two germline ends. CDR1 SEHNR and CDR2 FQNEAQ come from the germline V gene (reference sequence). The DNA of the CDR3 is TGTGCCAGCAGCTCAATTCAGCTATGGGGCGGATCCGATGGCTACACCTTC. This gives the protein CASSSIQLWGGSDGYTF. The full variable domain, completed using reference TRBV7-9 and TRBJ1-2, is DTGVSQNPRHKITKRGQNVTFRCDPISEHNRLYWYRQTLGQGPEFLTYFQNEAQLEKSRLLSDRFSAERPKGSFSTLEIQRTEQGDSAMYLCASSSIQLWGGSDGYTFGSGTRLTVV.